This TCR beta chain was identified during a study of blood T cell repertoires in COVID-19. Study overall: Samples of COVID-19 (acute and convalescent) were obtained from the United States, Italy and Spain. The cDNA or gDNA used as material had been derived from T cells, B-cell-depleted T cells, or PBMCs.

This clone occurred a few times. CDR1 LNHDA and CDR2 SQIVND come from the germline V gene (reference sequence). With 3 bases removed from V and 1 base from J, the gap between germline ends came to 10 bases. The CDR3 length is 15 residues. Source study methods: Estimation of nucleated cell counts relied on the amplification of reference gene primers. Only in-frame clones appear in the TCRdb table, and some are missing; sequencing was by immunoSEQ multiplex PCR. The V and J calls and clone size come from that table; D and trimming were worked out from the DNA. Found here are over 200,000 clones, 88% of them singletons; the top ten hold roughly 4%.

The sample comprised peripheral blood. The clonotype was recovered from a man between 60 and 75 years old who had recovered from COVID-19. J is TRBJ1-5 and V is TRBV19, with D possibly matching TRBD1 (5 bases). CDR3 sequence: CASSITGGSNQPQHF. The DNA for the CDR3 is TGTGCCAGTAGTATCACAGGAGGGAGCAATCAGCCCCAGCATTTT.